A single sample gave rise to the 21 T cell receptor beta chains below, sequenced in a study of blood T cells in healthy people across ages. Primers used in a second PCR of roughly 7 to 12 cycles were a sample-barcoded 5' primer and a J-beta primer mix. MiXCR was run by TCRdb on the 5' RACE reads, yielding one entry per CDR3 protein. The sample contains about 1 million distinct CDR3 sequences, 20% to 25% of which appear only once. These data are also associated with another study on T cells of mothers and their children.

Sequenced input: blood. These receptors came from a girl aged 2 to 10 in good health.

This clonotype has more than one count but fewer than ten. The rearrangement links TRBV4-1 to TRBJ2-7; D is perhaps TRBD2 (5 bases). With 5 bases removed from V and 0 bases from J, the gap between germline ends came to 11 bases. The CDR3 runs 14 residues. CDR1 is MGHRA, CDR2 YSYEKL, per germline. CDR3 nucleotides: TGCGCCAGCAGCTCCCCGGGGAGCTCCTACGAGCAGTACTTC. As protein: CASSSPGSSYEQYF.

The chain combines TRBV12-3 or TRBV12-4 with TRBJ2-7, with D maybe TRBD1 (6 bases). V was clipped by 1 base and J by 2 bases, with 12 bases between them. This CDR3 is 15 amino acids long. The CDR3 loop reads CASSLGPKGAYEQYF. CDR3 in DNA: TGTGCCAGCAGTTTAGGGCCCAAGGGGGCCTACGAGCAGTACTTC.

The chain combines TRBV5-6 with TRBJ1-2, with TRBD1 matching over 8 bases. The length of the CDR3 is 14 residues. CDR1 and CDR2 (germline): SGHDT, YYEEEE. The V segment lost 3 bases and the J segment 4 bases; nucleotides outside the gene matches: 5. The CDR3 DNA is TGTGCCAGCAGCTCCGACAGGGGCTTCTATGGCTACACCTTC. Translation gives CASSSDRGFYGYTF.

This clonotype was picked up a small number of times. The V call is TRBV6-2 or TRBV6-3, the J call TRBJ2-4, with D perhaps given as TRBD1 or TRBD2 (5 bases each). The germline V gene has CDR1 MNHEY and CDR2 SVGEGT. The V end lost 8 bases, the J end lost 15 bases, and 17 bases lay between the germline ends. CDR3 size: 11 residues. The CDR3 reads CASPPGPKRYF. The CDR3 DNA reads as TGTGCCAGCCCTCCGGGACCGAAGCGGTACTTC.

The V call is TRBV11-2, the J call TRBJ2-7; TRBD1 might be the D (5 bases). This CDR3 comprises 14 residues. V was pared by 0 bases and J by 6 bases, with 12 bases between. The germline V gene has CDR1 SGHAT and CDR2 FQNNGV. CDR3 sequence (DNA): TGTGCCAGCAGCTTAGAGGGCCAGGGTGGCGAGCAGTACTTC. Residues: CASSLEGQGGEQYF.

This clonotype occurred a few times. This sequence joins TRBV4-1 and TRBJ1-1, with D unresolved. The CDR3 spans 14 residues. Germline assignment: CDR1 MGHRA and CDR2 YSYEKL. Between the trimmed V and J ends, which lost 4 bases and 0 bases, there was a span of 9 bases. The DNA of the CDR3 is TGCGCCAGCAGCCCCTCTCCTATGAACACTGAAGCTTTCTTT. This gives the protein CASSPSPMNTEAFF.

This clonotype was recorded many times. CDR3 in amino acids: CASSLRREARYNEQFF. Written as DNA, the CDR3 is TGTGCCAGCAGCCTAAGGCGGGAAGCGCGCTACAATGAGCAGTTCTTC. The chain combines TRBV7-8 with TRBJ2-1; a possible D gene is TRBD2 (6 bases). CDR3 length: 16 residues. Germline V gene sequence: CDR1 SGHVS, CDR2 FQNEAQ. V lost 5 bases and J 3 bases, leaving 17 bases between the germline ends. Full variable domain (outside the CDR3, taken from reference TRBV7-8 and TRBJ2-1): GAGVSQSPRYKVAKRGQDVALRCDPISGHVSLFWYQQALGQGPEFLTYFQNEAQLDKSGLPSDRFFAERPEGSVSTLKIQRTQQEDSAVYLCASSLRREARYNEQFFGPGTRLTVL.

There are a few counts of this clonotype. The J gene is TRBJ2-1, the V gene TRBV19, with a weak D call TRBD1 (5 bases). Germline CDR1 LNHDA, CDR2 SQIVND (reference sequence). The CDR3 contains 13 residues. Trimming took off 3 bases at V and 9 bases at J, with 12 bases between the two ends. The DNA for the CDR3 is TGTGCCAGTAGTATCGGCCAGGGCGGTGAGCAGTTCTTC. As protein: CASSIGQGGEQFF.

This clonotype has more than one count but fewer than ten. Here the CDR3 reads CASSLGLAARNEQFF. The DNA of the CDR3 is TGTGCCAGCAGTTTAGGGCTAGCGGCAAGGAATGAGCAGTTCTTC. The V gene is TRBV28, the J gene TRBJ2-1; 7 bases line up with TRBD2. There are 15 residues in the CDR3. Germline CDR1 is MDHEN and CDR2 is SYDVKM. Trimming removed 2 bases from V and 7 bases from J; junction bases left unmatched: 8.

This chain uses TRBV12-3 or TRBV12-4 with TRBJ2-6, with D unclear. V gave up 7 bases and J gave up 3 bases, with 13 bases separating them. This CDR3 has 15 residues. The chain's CDR3 is CASTLGRYGANVLTF. The DNA for the CDR3 is TGTGCCAGCACCCTTGGACGATATGGGGCCAACGTCCTGACTTTC.

For this clonotype: The conserved final phenylalanine or tryptophan is absent from the CDR3, which likely points to a read error. The gene calls are TRBV7-3 and TRBJ2-1; tentatively, D is TRBD2 (6 bases). Trimming pared 2 bases from V and 8 bases from J, leaving 13 bases between. Germline V gives CDR1 SGHTA, CDR2 FQGTGA. The CDR3 is 14 residues long. For the CDR3, the DNA is TGTGCCAGCAGCTTAGCCCTCGGAGGGGATGAGCAGTTCTCC. Residues: CASSLALGGDEQFS.

This chain uses TRBV12-3 or TRBV12-4 with TRBJ2-5; 7 positions agree with TRBD1. The ends lost 1 base at V and 2 bases at J; junction bases unmatched: 4. This CDR3 comprises 15 residues. The CDR3 DNA follows: TGTGCCAGCAGTTTAGTGGGACAGCCTCAAGAGACCCAGTACTTC. Its protein is CASSLVGQPQETQYF.

V usage is TRBV15 and J usage is TRBJ2-7, with D possibly TRBD1 on 5 matching bases. CDR1 LNHNV and CDR2 YYDKDF come from the germline V gene (reference sequence). The CDR3 covers 14 residues. V lost 0 bases and J 3 bases, leaving 9 bases between the germline ends. The CDR3 sequence is CATSRDRGYYEQYF. Written as DNA, the CDR3 is TGTGCCACCAGCAGAGATAGGGGCTACTACGAGCAGTACTTC.

This chain uses TRBV20-1 with TRBJ2-7; 11 nucleotides agree with TRBD1. The V gene end was trimmed by 5 bases and the J gene end by 6 bases; junction bases not matched to a gene: 9. There are 14 residues in the CDR3. The germline gives CDR1 DFQATT, CDR2 SNEGSKA (reference sequence). CDR3 DNA: TGCAGTGCTGGAAGGACAGGGGGCTTCGGCGAGCAGTACTTC. As protein: CSAGRTGGFGEQYF.

The chain carries TRBV25-1 and TRBJ1-4, with D uncertain. Deletions cut 4 bases from V and 8 bases from J, with 5 bases between. Germline V gene sequence: CDR1 MGHDK, CDR2 SYGVNS. The CDR3 consists of 11 residues. The CDR3: CASSGREKLFF. The CDR3 DNA reads TGTGCCAGCAGTGGCAGGGAAAAACTGTTTTTT.

Notes on this clonotype: At one boundary the junction diverges from the germline segment, which might be a read error. The chain joins TRBV5-1 to TRBJ2-5, with 14 bases identical to TRBD2. The closer fit of TRBJ2-1 to the DNA end suggests the J call may be wrong. Germline V gives CDR1 SGHRS, CDR2 YFSETQ. The CDR3 has 17 residues. In nucleotides, the CDR3 is TGCGCCAGCAGCCCAGGACTAGCGGGGGGAGAATACAATGGGCAGTTCTTC. It yields the protein CASSPGLAGGEYNGQFF.

The rearrangement uses TRBV6-6 and TRBJ1-1; the D gene is possibly TRBD1 (6 bases). V was shortened by 9 bases and J by 4 bases, with 12 bases between the two germline ends. The germline gives CDR1 MNHNY, CDR2 SVGAGI (reference sequence). This CDR3 has 12 residues. This chain's CDR3 is CASLQGVTEAFF. CDR3 DNA sequence: TGTGCCAGTTTACAGGGTGTCACTGAAGCTTTCTTT.

Only a few counts were recorded for this clonotype. The chain employs TRBV29-1 and TRBJ2-7, with D perhaps matching TRBD1 (6 bases). Germline values: CDR1 SQVTM, CDR2 ANQGSEA. The V end lost 7 bases, the J end lost 0 bases, and 10 bases lay between the germline ends. CDR3 length equals 12 residues. For the CDR3, the DNA is TGCAGCGCCCTGGACAGCTCCTACGAGCAGTACTTC. Translating it yields CSALDSSYEQYF.

CDR3 region: CASSTTPGQHQNTEAFF. The CDR3 DNA reads TGTGCCAGTAGTACCACGCCGGGGCAGCACCAGAACACTGAAGCTTTCTTT. The rearrangement links TRBV19 to TRBJ1-1, with a tentative D call TRBD1 (5 bases). V was clipped by 4 bases and J by 1 base, with 19 bases between them. This CDR3 has 17 amino acids. CDR1 and CDR2 from the germline V gene are LNHDA and SQIVND (reference sequence). The entire variable domain, with the rest obtained from reference TRBV19 and TRBJ1-1, is as follows: DGGITQSPKYLFRKEGQNVTLSCEQNLNHDAMYWYRQDPGQGLRLIYYSQIVNDFQKGDIAEGYSVSREKKESFPLTVTSAQKNPTAFYLCASSTTPGQHQNTEAFFGQGTRLTVV.

The rearrangement uses TRBV4-3 and TRBJ2-5; either TRBD1 or TRBD2 may supply D (5 bases each). The better agreement between TRBJ2-7 and the DNA end casts doubt on the J call. The CDR3 is 17 residues long. Germline assignment: CDR1 LGHNA and CDR2 YSLEER. The CDR3 region is CASSQALGDGSSYEQYF. CDR3 in DNA: TGCGCCAGCAGCCAAGCGCTGGGGGACGGATCTTCCTACGAGCAGTACTTC.

This clonotype was counted only a few times. This rearrangement joins TRBV6-1 to TRBJ2-6; the D gene is possibly TRBD1 (6 bases). Looked up from germline, CDR1 is MNHNS and CDR2 is SASEGT. V lost 4 bases and J 2 bases, leaving 15 bases between the germline ends. This CDR3 has 17 amino acids. The CDR3 bases are TGTGCCAGCAGTGCGCAACAAACAGGGCCTGGGGCCAACGTCCTGACTTTC. This codes for CASSAQQTGPGANVLTF.